These 13 T cell receptor beta chains came from one sample sequenced in a study of chemoradiotherapy in HPV16-positive cancers. Using immunoSEQ multiplex PCR, the repertoire was profiled, and TCRdb retains in-frame clones only, with some absent. There are about 24,000 clones in the sample; roughly 87% occur only once, and 4.5% lies in the top ten. The material sequenced was blood, taken from a patient who underwent chemoradiotherapy. Receptors were obtained from a human donor with HPV-associated anogenital cancer.

This clone appeared a single time. The chain employs TRBV6-4 and TRBJ1-5; D is undetermined. CDR1 and CDR2 (germline): MRHNA, SNTAGT. Trimming stripped 6 bases from V and 0 bases from J, with 9 bases between. The CDR3 has 14 residues. This CDR3 reads CASRAGYSNQPQHF. DNA of the CDR3: TGTGCCAGCAGAGCAGGTTATAGCAATCAGCCCCAGCATTTT.

V and J are TRBV4-1 and TRBJ2-1, with D tentatively TRBD1 (6 bases). The CDR3 covers 16 residues. Between the trimmed V and J ends, which lost 0 bases and 8 bases, there was a span of 17 bases. Germline lookup yields CDR1 MGHRA and CDR2 YSYEKL. CDR3 nucleotides: TGCGCCAGCAGCCAAGACACAGGGTCCTTGGTGCATGAGCAGTTCTTC. Protein product: CASSQDTGSLVHEQFF.

This clone was recorded only once. The chain recombines TRBV6-4 with TRBJ1-2; 7 bases align to TRBD1. The CDR3 runs to 15 residues. Trimming cost V 3 bases and J 3 bases; bases outside gene matches: 7. Looked up from germline, CDR1 is MRHNA and CDR2 is SNTAGT. The CDR3 DNA reads as TGTGCCAGCAGTGAGGAGGGGGCCCCCCACTATGGCTACACCTTC. Translating gives CASSEEGAPHYGYTF.

This clone has only one observation. V is TRBV4-1 and J is TRBJ2-7, with unresolved D. CDR3 length: 11 residues. V gave up 6 bases and J gave up 6 bases, with 9 bases separating them. The germline CDR1 and CDR2 sequences are MGHRA and YSYEKL. The chain's CDR3 is CASRDSGEQYF. DNA for the CDR3: TGCGCCAGCAGAGACTCCGGCGAGCAGTACTTC.

The chain employs TRBV6-5 and TRBJ2-5; no clear D gene. Trimming cost V 2 bases and J 7 bases, with 17 bases left between them. This CDR3 has 15 amino acids. Germline-derived CDR1 and CDR2 are MNHEY and SVGAGI. The CDR3 coding sequence is TGTGCCAGCAGTTACGCGGACGGGTACAGTATGACCCAGTACTTC. Its translation is CASSYADGYSMTQYF.

Regarding this clone: This likely traces to a read error, being one base from a far larger clone. The chain combines TRBV27 with TRBJ2-7; 12 nucleotides agree with TRBD1. Germline values: CDR1 MNHEY, CDR2 SMNVEV (reference sequence). V lost 5 bases, J lost 5 bases, and 4 bases stayed unmatched. This CDR3 has 14 amino acids. CDR3 nucleotide sequence: TGTGCCAGCAGTGCGGGACAGGGGGCCAACGAGCAGTACTTC. This sequence encodes CASSAGQGANEQYF.

The rearrangement links TRBV5-1 to TRBJ2-7, with D uncertain. Trimming pared 0 bases from V and 5 bases from J, leaving 3 bases between. This CDR3 has 11 amino acids. CDR1 and CDR2 (germline): SGHRS, YFSETQ. CDR3 sequence reads: CASSLGNEQYF. DNA for the CDR3: TGCGCCAGCAGCTTGGGGAACGAGCAGTACTTC.

J is TRBJ2-7 and V is TRBV5-4, with TRBD1 matching over 9 bases. The J segment lost 0 bases and the V segment lost 4 bases, leaving 5 bases of the junction unmatched. The CDR3 is 15 amino acids. CDR1 is SGHNT and CDR2 is YYREEE in the germline V gene (reference sequence). Here the CDR3 reads CASSRTGDSSYEQYF. CDR3 DNA: TGTGCCAGCAGCAGGACAGGGGATAGCTCCTACGAGCAGTACTTC.

This chain uses TRBV5-1 with TRBJ1-2; D is undetermined. The germline CDR1 and CDR2 sequences are SGHRS and YFSETQ. The CDR3 contains 13 residues. V lost 2 bases, J lost 4 bases, and 9 bases lay in between. CDR3: CASSLVSSYGYTF. DNA for the CDR3: TGCGCCAGCAGCTTAGTTTCTAGCTATGGCTACACCTTC. The full variable domain, in which reference TRBV5-1 and TRBJ1-2 provide the parts outside the CDR3, is KAGVTQTPRYLIKTRGQQVTLSCSPISGHRSVSWYQQTPGQGLQFLFEYFSETQRNKGNFPGRFSGRQFSNSRSEMNVSTLELGDSALYLCASSLVSSYGYTFGSGTRLTVV.

The chain links TRBV12-5 to TRBJ2-5, with TRBD1 matching over 9 bases. The CDR3 contains 15 residues. Germline V gene data show CDR1 as LGHNT and CDR2 as FRNRAP. The J segment lost 5 bases and the V segment lost 2 bases, leaving 6 bases of the junction unmatched. The CDR3 here is CASGLPGTGKETQYF. The DNA of the CDR3 is TGTGCTAGTGGTTTGCCCGGGACAGGGAAGGAGACCCAGTACTTC.

CDR3: CASSTQTPETQYF. The CDR3 region has the DNA TGTGCCAGTAGTACCCAGACTCCAGAGACCCAGTACTTC. The rearrangement joins TRBV19 to TRBJ2-5; D is ambiguous. The CDR3 consists of 13 residues. Germline CDR1 is LNHDA and CDR2 is SQIVND (reference sequence). Trimming took off 4 bases at V and 4 bases at J, with 10 bases between the two ends.

V gene TRBV7-2 combines with J gene TRBJ2-3; 7 bases match TRBD1. The CDR3 totals 17 residues. CDR1 SGHTA and CDR2 FQGNSA come from the germline V gene. The trim removed 1 base at V and 2 bases at J, leaving 9 bases unmatched. CDR3 DNA: TGTGCCAGCAGCTTAGGGATAGGGACAGCGTACACAGATACGCAGTATTTT. Protein sequence: CASSLGIGTAYTDTQYF.

The chain carries TRBV6-5 and TRBJ2-5, with 7 bases matching TRBD2. The CDR3 runs to 16 residues. The ends lost 2 bases at V and 2 bases at J; junction bases unmatched: 8. Germline values: CDR1 MNHEY, CDR2 SVGAGI. CDR3 region: CASSYPRGTTQETQYF. In nucleotides, the CDR3 is TGTGCCAGCAGTTACCCGAGAGGGACTACGCAAGAGACCCAGTACTTC.